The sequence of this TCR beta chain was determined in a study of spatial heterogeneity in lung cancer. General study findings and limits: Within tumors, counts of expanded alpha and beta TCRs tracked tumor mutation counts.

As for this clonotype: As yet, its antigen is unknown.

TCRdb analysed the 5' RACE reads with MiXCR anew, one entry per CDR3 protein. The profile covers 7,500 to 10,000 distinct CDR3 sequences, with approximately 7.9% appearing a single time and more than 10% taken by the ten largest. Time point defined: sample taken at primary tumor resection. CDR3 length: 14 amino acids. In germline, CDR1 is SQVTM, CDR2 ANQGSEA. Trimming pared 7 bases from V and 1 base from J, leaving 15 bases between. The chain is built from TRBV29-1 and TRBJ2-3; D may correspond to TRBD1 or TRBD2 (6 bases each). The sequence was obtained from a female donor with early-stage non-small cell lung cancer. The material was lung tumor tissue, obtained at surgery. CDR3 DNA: TGCAGCGCAGCACGGGGGCAGGGCACAGATACGCAGTATTTT. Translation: CSAARGQGTDTQYF.